Below are 14 T cell receptor beta chains sequenced from a single sample in a study of T-cell memory formation after mild COVID-19. Each CDR3 protein is one row after TCRdb ran MiXCR on the 5' RACE reads. The table shows roughly 280,000 distinct CDR3 sequences, with less than 9.5% occurring only once. The sequencing sample was made of PBMCs or a T cell subset sorted from them (not recorded which). The receptors were sampled from a young man who had mild COVID-19 (a few samples of this study predate the infection). Cell type and time point are not known.

V usage is TRBV12-3 or TRBV12-4 and J usage is TRBJ1-1; tentative D call: TRBD1 (5 bases). The germline V and J ends were trimmed by 3 bases and 13 bases, with 15 bases remaining between them. The CDR3 extends over 12 amino acids. The CDR3 here is CASSLGGVRGFF. The CDR3 coding sequence is TGTGCCAGCAGTTTGGGGGGGGTCCGGGGTTTCTTT.

This clonotype was observed many times. J is TRBJ2-2 and V is TRBV28, with D unresolved. Germline V gene data show CDR1 as MDHEN and CDR2 as SYDVKM. This CDR3 comprises 13 residues. V was cut by 8 bases and J by 0 bases, with 7 bases left in between. CDR3 coding DNA: TGTGCCAGCTACAGCGCGAACACCGGGGAGCTGTTTTTT. Protein: CASYSANTGELFF. Variable domain in full (rest from reference TRBV28 and TRBJ2-2): DVKVTQSSRYLVKRTGEKVFLECVQDMDHENMFWYRQDPGLGLRLIYFSYDVKMKEKGDIPEGYSVSREKKERFSLILESASTNQTSMYLCASYSANTGELFFGEGSRLTVL.

V and J are TRBV5-6 and TRBJ2-2; D is unresolved. The CDR3 loop spans 13 amino acids. CDR1 is SGHDT, CDR2 YYEEEE, per germline. V was pared by 4 bases and J by 3 bases, with 7 bases between. The CDR3 nucleotides are TGTGCCAGCAGCCAACAGTACACCGGGGAGCTGTTTTTT. Its translation: CASSQQYTGELFF.

The rearrangement uses TRBV3-1 and TRBJ2-6; D gene unclear. Germline CDR1 and CDR2: LGHDT and YNNKEL (reference sequence). V gave up 4 bases and J gave up 2 bases, with 15 bases separating them. The CDR3 is made up of 17 amino acids. The CDR3 DNA reads TGTGCCAGCAGCCCGACCGGATGGTACCCTGGGGCCAACGTCCTGACTTTC. This codes for CASSPTGWYPGANVLTF.

The chain recombines TRBV6-5 with TRBJ2-7, with 12 bases aligning to TRBD1. J gave up 3 bases and V 4 bases, and 7 bases lay outside the gene matches. Germline-derived CDR1 and CDR2 are MNHEY and SVGAGI. The CDR3 spans 16 residues. The CDR3 protein is CASSFTGTGGFYEQYF. The CDR3 DNA reads as TGTGCCAGCAGTTTCACCGGGACAGGGGGCTTCTACGAGCAGTACTTC.

Only a few counts were recorded for this clonotype. V and J are TRBV6-4 and TRBJ1-6; D perhaps matches TRBD1 (5 bases). This CDR3 has 15 residues. Trimming took 0 bases from V and 7 from J, leaving 10 bases between them. CDR1 is MRHNA, CDR2 SNTAGT, per germline. The CDR3 here is CASSDSAGMNSPLHF. The CDR3 coding sequence is TGTGCCAGCAGTGACTCGGCAGGGATGAATTCACCCCTCCACTTT.

This clonotype occurred a few times. This chain uses TRBV7-9 with TRBJ1-2, with D unresolved. This CDR3 spans 13 amino acids. Looked up from germline, CDR1 is SEHNR and CDR2 is FQNEAQ (reference sequence). Trimming stripped 5 bases from V and 6 bases from J, with 13 bases between. CDR3 sequence (DNA): TGTGCCAGCAGCCCACCTAATCGGGATGGCTACACCTTC. Its protein product is CASSPPNRDGYTF. Variable domain in full (rest from reference TRBV7-9 and TRBJ1-2): DTGVSQNPRHKITKRGQNVTFRCDPISEHNRLYWYRQTLGQGPEFLTYFQNEAQLEKSRLLSDRFSAERPKGSFSTLEIQRTEQGDSAMYLCASSPPNRDGYTFGSGTRLTVV.

The chain recombines TRBV7-9 with TRBJ1-1, with D perhaps matching TRBD1 (5 bases). Trimming took off 1 base at V and 8 bases at J, with 8 bases between the two ends. Germline V gene data show CDR1 as SEHNR and CDR2 as FQNEAQ (reference sequence). The CDR3 is 12 residues long. The CDR3 region has the DNA TGTGCCAGCAGCTTAGAGACAGCCGAAGCTTTCTTT. Translating it yields CASSLETAEAFF.

This clonotype was picked up a small number of times. The chain links TRBV5-1 to TRBJ1-3; the D gene is possibly TRBD1 (5 bases). Trimming shortened V by 2 bases and J by 4 bases, and 22 bases separated the two germline ends. Germline V gene data show CDR1 as SGHRS and CDR2 as YFSETQ. The CDR3 contains 18 residues. The CDR3 DNA reads as TGCGCCAGCAGCTTAGTGCCCCGGGGCGAAGGCTACGGAAACACCATATATTTT. It codes for CASSLVPRGEGYGNTIYF.

This clonotype was detected a few times. V usage is TRBV7-6 and J usage is TRBJ2-3, with 8 nucleotides matching TRBD2. The V segment lost 5 bases and the J segment 4 bases; nucleotides outside the gene matches: 5. The germline CDR1 and CDR2 sequences are SGHVS and FNYEAQ. There are 14 residues in the CDR3. The CDR3 DNA sequence: TGTGCCAGCAGCCGCCCCGGGGGGGCAGATACGCAGTATTTT. Residues: CASSRPGGADTQYF.

The chain couples TRBV10-3 to TRBJ1-1; 7 positions match TRBD1. V lost 5 bases to trimming and J lost 3 bases; unmatched junction nucleotides: 12. In germline, CDR1 is ENHRY, CDR2 SYGVKD. The CDR3 is 16 amino acids. The CDR3 loop reads CAISPGQPTGDTEAFF. DNA for the CDR3: TGTGCCATCAGTCCGGGACAGCCTACCGGGGACACTGAAGCTTTCTTT.

This chain uses TRBV20-1 with TRBJ1-1; D is ambiguous. Trimming left V 6 bases short and J 10 bases short, with 21 bases between. The length of the CDR3 is 13 residues. Germline V gene sequence: CDR1 DFQATT, CDR2 SNEGSKA (reference sequence). CDR3 region: CSASLTAVSAAFF. The CDR3 nucleotides read TGCAGTGCCTCCCTAACGGCGGTCTCCGCAGCTTTCTTT.

This sequence joins TRBV12-5 and TRBJ1-3; D is perhaps TRBD1 (6 bases). CDR1 is LGHNT, CDR2 FRNRAP, per germline. Trimming removed 5 bases at V and 0 bases at J, with 11 bases between. This CDR3 has 15 amino acids. The CDR3 coding sequence is TGTGCTAGTGGTATCGGACAGAGCTCTGGAAACACCATATATTTT. It translates to CASGIGQSSGNTIYF.

In its sample, this clonotype was seen a few times. This chain connects TRBV6-6 to TRBJ2-7; no reliable D call. This CDR3 spans 11 amino acids. V lost 5 bases to trimming and J lost 4 bases, with 6 bases between them. The germline gives CDR1 MNHNY, CDR2 SVGAGI (reference sequence). The chain's CDR3 is CASSQQYEQYF. CDR3 DNA sequence: TGTGCCAGCAGTCAGCAGTACGAGCAGTACTTC.